Listed below are T cell receptor beta chains from one sample, sequenced in a study of spatial heterogeneity in lung cancer. TCRdb called the 5' RACE reads again in MiXCR, with one record for every CDR3 protein. The sample records approximately 11,000 distinct CDR3 sequences, more than 3.5% being singletons. The sample was PBMCs, taken at surgery. The receptors come from a female donor with early-stage non-small cell lung cancer. Each CDR3 is given with its conserved first and last residue. The order of the fields is clone size, V gene, D gene, J gene, CDR3 protein, CDR3 DNA. D genes are given only for firm matches. A row's size may be missing; if present it is once, few, many or a size class.

>many|TRBV4-2|.|TRBJ2-2
CASSQAPGPRDTGELFF
TGTGCCAGCAGCCAAGCCCCGGGCCCGAGAGACACCGGGGAGCTGTTTTTT
>many|TRBV6-1|.|TRBJ1-4
CASTETQGMGRAF
TGTGCCAGCACCGAAACCCAGGGAATGGGTAGGGCTTTT
>many|TRBV7-8|TRBD1|TRBJ2-6
CASSPRGYGANVLTF
TGTGCCAGCAGCCCCAGGGGGTATGGGGCCAACGTCCTGACTTTC
>many|TRBV11-1|TRBD1|TRBJ2-3
CASSDETGGAGTDTQYF
TGTGCCAGCAGCGACGAAACAGGGGGCGCGGGTACAGATACGCAGTATTTT
>many|TRBV7-6|TRBD2|TRBJ2-3
CASSFLSGADTQYF
TGTGCCAGCAGCTTCCTTAGCGGGGCAGATACGCAGTATTTT
>many|TRBV4-3|TRBD2|TRBJ2-4
CASSQDDASGRGNIQYF
TGCGCCAGCAGCCAAGACGATGCTAGCGGGAGAGGAAACATTCAGTACTTC
>many|TRBV20-1|.|TRBJ2-7
CSAGGSPFGYEQYF
TGCAGTGCTGGGGGGAGTCCCTTCGGGTACGAGCAGTACTTC
>many|TRBV3-1|.|TRBJ2-4
CASSQGGVLAKNIQYF
TGTGCCAGCAGCCAAGGAGGAGTTCTAGCCAAAAACATTCAGTACTTC
>many|TRBV20-1|TRBD1|TRBJ1-6
CSAQGQGDGNSPLHF
TGCAGTGCCCAGGGACAGGGTGACGGGAATTCACCCCTCCACTTT
>many|TRBV28|.|TRBJ1-6
CASSQLRGSPLHF
TGTGCCAGCAGCCAGCTGAGGGGGTCACCCCTCCACTTT
>many|TRBV25-1|TRBD2|TRBJ2-7
CASSAAGAPPYEQYF
TGTGCCAGCAGTGCAGCGGGGGCGCCGCCTTACGAGCAGTACTTC
>medium-sized|TRBV7-2|.|TRBJ1-5
CASSLDLRNQPQHF
TGTGCCAGCAGCTTAGATCTCCGCAATCAGCCCCAGCATTTT
>.|TRBV27|TRBD2|TRBJ2-7
CASSVLAGESEQYF
TGTGCCAGCAGCGTACTAGCGGGAGAGAGTGAGCAGTACTTC
>many|TRBV20-1|.|TRBJ2-1
CSARDVLYNEQFF
TGCAGTGCTAGAGATGTCTTGTACAATGAGCAGTTCTTC
>.|TRBV10-3|TRBD2|TRBJ2-1
CAMGRGSTYNEQFF
TGTGCCATGGGGAGGGGCAGCACCTACAATGAGCAGTTCTTC
>many|TRBV7-8|.|TRBJ1-4
CASSLAPGAANEKLFF
TGTGCCAGCAGCTTAGCGCCCGGGGCGGCTAATGAAAAACTGTTTTTT
>.|TRBV5-5|.|TRBJ2-1
CASSLYGNNEQFF
TGTGCCAGCAGCTTGTACGGCAACAATGAGCAGTTCTTC
>many|TRBV12-3/TRBV12-4|TRBD2|TRBJ2-1
CASSLLLTSEQFF
TGTGCCAGCAGTTTACTCCTGACTAGCGAGCAGTTCTTC
>few|TRBV4-3|.|TRBJ2-1
CASSQGFRGFYNEQFF
TGCGCCAGCAGCCAAGGATTCCGGGGCTTTTACAATGAGCAGTTCTTC
>few|TRBV28|TRBD2|TRBJ2-7
CASSGPRGGVSYEQYF
TGTGCCAGCAGTGGGCCCCGGGGAGGGGTTAGCTACGAGCAGTACTTC
>many|TRBV10-3|TRBD1|TRBJ2-1
CAISPGQGDEQFF
TGTGCCATCAGTCCGGGACAGGGGGACGAGCAGTTCTTC
>many|TRBV5-1|TRBD2|TRBJ2-3
CASSLEGTSGFTDTQYF
TGCGCCAGCAGCTTGGAAGGGACTAGCGGCTTCACAGATACGCAGTATTTT
>many|TRBV7-3|.|TRBJ2-1
CASSPGGDLNEQFF
TGTGCCAGCAGCCCCGGGGGAGATCTGAATGAGCAGTTCTTC
>.|TRBV12-3/TRBV12-4|.|TRBJ1-5
CASSLGFGVGNQPQHF
TGTGCCAGCAGTTTAGGGTTTGGGGTGGGCAATCAGCCCCAGCATTTT
>.|TRBV28|.|TRBJ1-2
CASMDQGYGYTF
TGTGCCAGCATGGATCAAGGCTATGGCTACACCTTC
>.|TRBV12-3/TRBV12-4|.|TRBJ2-7
CASSLNDGKTPNEQYF
TGTGCCAGCAGTTTAAATGACGGAAAAACTCCCAACGAGCAGTACTTC